This T cell receptor beta chain was documented in a study of regulatory T cells in long-lasting Graves disease. Regarding time point: newly diagnosed GD, antithyroid drugs for less than 3 months. Construction of the TCR library relied on RNA isolated from PBMCs. Both iRepertoire HTBI primers and Arm-PCR of CDR3 regions were used to build the TCR beta libraries. TCRdb processed the multiplex PCR reads anew with MiXCR; each CDR3 protein has one entry. The repertoire holds 360,000 or so distinct CDR3 sequences, with 16% as singletons. The sample holds many counts of this clonotype. CDR3 length equals 17 residues. V was clipped by 5 bases and J by 2 bases; unmatched bases: 10. Germline CDR1 and CDR2: SGHAT and FQNNGV. These data are also associated with another study on T cells in Graves' hyperthyroidism and ophthalmopathy. That paper notes: In patients aged 18 to 65, hyperthyroidism was newly diagnosed, with duration under 2 months. The diagnostic basis comprised clinical symptoms, serum thyroxine and TRAb, thyroid ultrasound and orbital computed tomography.

The TCR sequence derives from a woman aged 18-29 years with Graves disease. The J gene is TRBJ2-3, the V gene TRBV11-2; 10 bases align to TRBD2. The sequenced sample was peripheral blood mononuclear cells (PBMCs), obtained at new diagnosis, from a patient treated with antithyroid drugs. CDR3 bases: TGTGCCAGCAGCCCAGACAGCGGGGGGGCGAACACAGATACGCAGTATTTT. Translated: CASSPDSGGANTDTQYF.